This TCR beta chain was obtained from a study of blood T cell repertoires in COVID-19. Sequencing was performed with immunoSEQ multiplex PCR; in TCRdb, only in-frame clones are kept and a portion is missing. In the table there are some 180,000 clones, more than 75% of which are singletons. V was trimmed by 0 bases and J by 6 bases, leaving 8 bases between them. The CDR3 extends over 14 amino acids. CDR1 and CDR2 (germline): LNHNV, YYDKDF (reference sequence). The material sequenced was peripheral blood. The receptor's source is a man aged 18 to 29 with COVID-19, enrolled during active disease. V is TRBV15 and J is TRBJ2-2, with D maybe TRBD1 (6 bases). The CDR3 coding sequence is TGTGCCACCAGCAGAGAGGGGGCGGCCGGGGAGCTGTTTTTT. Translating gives CATSREGAAGELFF.